This T cell receptor beta chain emerged from a study of T cell changes during pregnancy in multiple sclerosis. Data came from immunoSEQ multiplex PCR; TCRdb stores just in-frame clones and leaves some out. The sample comprises about 73,000 clones, about 90% of which are singletons, and 8% to 10% rests with the top ten. The germline V gene encodes CDR1 ENHRY and CDR2 SYGVKD. Trimming removed 6 bases from V and 4 bases from J; junction bases left unmatched: 11. The CDR3 is made up of 17 amino acids. This rearrangement joins TRBV10-3 to TRBJ2-3; 12 bases fit TRBD2. The clonotype originates from a female donor in good health, enrolled as a control in a pregnancy study. The input for sequencing was peripheral blood, taken after pregnancy. CDR3 in DNA: TGTGCCATCAGCCAACTAGCGGGAGGAACCGGGGCAGATACGCAGTATTTT. This codes for CAISQLAGGTGADTQYF.